This is a list of T cell receptor beta chains from one sample in a study of blood T cells in healthy people across ages. TCRdb independently ran MiXCR on the 5' RACE reads; one entry per CDR3 protein. This sample has some 1.1 million distinct CDR3 sequences, with 35% to 40% found just once. Source material: blood. These receptors originate from a man younger than 35 in good health. CDR3s leave out the opening cysteine and the closing phenylalanine or tryptophan.

J gene,V gene,CDR3 protein
TRBJ2-2,TRBV3-1,ASSPRTVHGELF
TRBJ1-1,TRBV29-1,SVEVGQGLGGEAF
TRBJ1-5,TRBV7-2,ASSVGRANQPQH
TRBJ1-2,TRBV3-1,ASSPQGSDYGYT
TRBJ1-3,TRBV6-1,ASSLADRASGNTIY
TRBJ1-6,TRBV9,ANSEGGLNSPLH
TRBJ1-4,TRBV2,ASITSPGTGVEKLF
TRBJ2-1,TRBV29-1,SVETGTVDNEQF
TRBJ1-6,TRBV27,ASSFLPTGGSYNSPLH
TRBJ2-1,TRBV7-9,ASSSGSGSYNEQF
TRBJ2-7,TRBV7-2,ASSSTGTSMEQY
TRBJ1-4,TRBV5-1,ASSVDSQEKLF
TRBJ1-5,TRBV20-1,SARRPGTGGNQPQH
TRBJ1-2,TRBV27,ASSFRAGGHRPIYGYT
TRBJ2-1,TRBV27,ASSPTDRADSYNEQF
TRBJ1-2,TRBV6-5,ASSYNTQRGFWGYT
TRBJ1-5,TRBV5-4,ASSLDSENQPQH
TRBJ2-1,TRBV29-1,SAEGGTYNEQF
TRBJ1-5,TRBV18,ASSPTGQRNQPQH
TRBJ1-2,TRBV10-3,ATQDRDYGYT
TRBJ2-5,TRBV4-1,ASSQDHGNQETQY
TRBJ1-4,TRBV12-3/TRBV12-4,ASSQPEGQVEKLF
TRBJ1-1,TRBV7-9,ASSLVGDKHTEAF
TRBJ1-1,TRBV29-1,SVDRTGDTEAF
TRBJ2-2,TRBV2,ASAETGRGAGELF
TRBJ1-2,TRBV4-1,ASSHKWTGAYGYT
TRBJ2-3,TRBV15,ATSRSTAGLNLNTQY
TRBJ2-5,TRBV4-1,ASSQGTSDEQY
TRBJ1-6,TRBV4-2,ASSQEGPDNNSPLH
TRBJ2-3,TRBV6-4,ASSDLVGGTQY
TRBJ1-1,TRBV9,ASSVGGPNTEAF
TRBJ2-7,TRBV4-2,ASSPSVASTNNEQY
TRBJ2-3,TRBV12-3/TRBV12-4,ASSWRVLNEQY
TRBJ2-1,TRBV5-5,ASSYTGTTGDNEQF
TRBJ2-3,TRBV5-6,ASSLRGSGTDTQY
TRBJ2-3,TRBV20-1,SARGGGQRNRVSTDTQY
TRBJ2-3,TRBV9,ASSVEAGGLVTQY
.,TRBV10-3,AISESYQGPDSEQY
TRBJ1-1,TRBV27,ASSLSGQPEAF